A single sample is the source of the 26 T cell receptor beta chains below, sequenced in a study of blood T cells in healthy people across ages. The second PCR ran about 7 to 12 cycles with a sample-barcoded 5' primer and J-beta primers. TCRdb independently ran MiXCR on the 5' RACE reads; one entry per CDR3 protein. The sample holds fewer than 2,000,000 distinct CDR3 sequences, 30% to 35% seen once. Sequencing input: blood. Every receptor here comes from a woman aged 25 to 39 in good health.

The genes are TRBV5-1 and TRBJ1-1, with unresolved D. Germline V gene lookup returns CDR1 SGHRS and CDR2 YFSETQ. CDR3 length equals 16 residues. The V and J ends lost 0 bases and 1 base respectively, with 13 bases between them. CDR3 bases: TGCGCCAGCAGCTTGGAGGGCTTAGGGCAGAACACTGAAGCTTTCTTT. This gives the protein CASSLEGLGQNTEAFF.

This clonotype was observed once. The chain combines TRBV2 with TRBJ1-2; 7 bases are a match to TRBD1. Unmatched junction bases numbered 12, after V lost 1 base and J lost 4 bases. This CDR3 is built from 17 residues. The germline gives CDR1 SNHLY, CDR2 FYNNEI. CDR3 nucleotide sequence: TGTGCCAGCAGTGAAGGGGCGACAGGGCTAACGGTCTATGGCTACACCTTC. Translated: CASSEGATGLTVYGYTF.

This clonotype was seen only a few times. The rearrangement links TRBV29-1 to TRBJ1-2; 8 nucleotides align to TRBD1. Germline trimming cut 3 bases from V and 4 bases from J; bases unmatched to any gene: 13. The CDR3 is 16 amino acids. Germline V CDR1 and CDR2: SQVTM, ANQGSEA. CDR3 bases: TGCAGCGTTGAGACAGGGGTTCGACAGGGCGGCTATGGCTACACCTTC. Its translation is CSVETGVRQGGYGYTF.

The chain couples TRBV20-1 to TRBJ1-2; D unresolved. Deletions cut 7 bases from V and 8 bases from J, with 17 bases between. Germline-derived CDR1 and CDR2 are DFQATT and SNEGSKA (reference sequence). CDR3 length: 12 residues. Here the CDR3 reads CSGPRIHQGYTF. The CDR3 DNA reads as TGCAGTGGACCTAGAATACACCAGGGCTACACCTTC.

This chain joins TRBV21-1 and TRBJ2-7; TRBD1 is taken as the D call from the table, unchecked against the DNA. TRBV21-1 is shown as a pseudogene. This CDR3 spans 17 amino acids. Here the CDR3 reads CASSKAWTPRKGYEQYF. The CDR3 DNA sequence: TGTGCCAGCAGCAAAGCGTGGACTCCCCGGAAGGGTTACGAGCAGTACTTC.

The chain recombines TRBV5-1 with TRBJ2-5; either TRBD1 or TRBD2 may fit D (5 bases each). Germline V lookup: CDR1 SGHRS, CDR2 YFSETQ. The V and J ends lost 3 bases and 5 bases respectively, with 26 bases between them. CDR3 length: 18 residues. The CDR3 region has the DNA TGCGCCAGCAGCTGGCCTCGTGGGGGAGATGGTATAAGGGAGACCCAGTACTTC. Its translation: CASSWPRGGDGIRETQYF.

This sequence joins TRBV20-1 and TRBJ2-3, with 9 bases fitting TRBD2. The ends lost 6 bases at V and 6 bases at J; junction bases unmatched: 10. The CDR3 length is 14 residues. Germline loops: CDR1 DFQATT, CDR2 SNEGSKA (reference sequence). In DNA, the CDR3 is TGCAGTGCCCCCCCAGCGGGAGGCCTTGATACGCAGTATTTT. Translation: CSAPPAGGLDTQYF.

The chain is built from TRBV20-1 and TRBJ1-2, with D possibly TRBD1 on 6 matching bases. The germline V and J ends were trimmed by 0 bases and 0 bases, with 14 bases remaining between them. The CDR3 has 16 residues. CDR1 is DFQATT and CDR2 is SNEGSKA in the germline V gene (reference sequence). CDR3 nucleotide sequence: TGCAGTGCTAGAGAAGGGGGTGTCCGGACTAACTATGGCTACACCTTC. Protein: CSAREGGVRTNYGYTF.

This clonotype was observed at least ten times. The rearrangement joins TRBV4-2 to TRBJ1-5; no firm D call. Germline CDR1 reads LGHNA; CDR2 reads YNFKEQ. V was shortened by 3 bases and J by 1 base, with 25 bases between the two germline ends. The CDR3 spans 20 residues. CDR3 region: CASSQTSSEVRTRSNQPQHF. The CDR3, as DNA: TGTGCCAGCAGCCAGACCTCCTCCGAGGTCCGGACGAGGAGCAATCAGCCCCAGCATTTT.

This clonotype turned up a few times. A read error may explain this, as a much larger clone is one base away. The chain carries TRBV6-2 or TRBV6-3 and TRBJ2-1, with D tentatively TRBD1 or TRBD2 (6 bases each). The DNA end is more similar to TRBJ2-7, so the J call may be wrong. The CDR3 extends over 15 amino acids. Per germline, CDR1 MNHEY and CDR2 SVGEGT. CDR3 nucleotides: TGTGCCAGCAGTGAGTGGGGGGACAAATACAATGAGCAGTACTTC. Amino acid sequence: CASSEWGDKYNEQYF.

The chain uses TRBV13 and TRBJ1-2; the match to TRBD1 covers 7 bases. CDR1 and CDR2 from the germline V gene are PRHDT and FYEKMQ (reference sequence). This CDR3 contains 14 residues. Trimming removed 5 bases from V and 5 bases from J; junction bases left unmatched: 8. Written as DNA, the CDR3 is TGTGCCAGCAGCCTAATAGACAGGGAGTATGGCTACACCTTC. Encoded protein: CASSLIDREYGYTF.

On this clonotype: Possible read error: a much larger clone is one base away. This chain links TRBV6-1 with TRBJ2-7; the D gene is possibly TRBD2 (7 bases). Germline loops: CDR1 MNHNS, CDR2 SASEGT. V gave up 3 bases and J gave up 5 bases, with 11 bases separating them. The CDR3 extends over 13 amino acids. In DNA form, the CDR3 reads TGTGCCAGCAGTGAGGGGGGGGCGCACGAGCAGTACTTC. It codes for CASSEGGAHEQYF.

This chain links TRBV20-1 with TRBJ2-7, with 14 bases identical to TRBD2. Per the germline V gene, CDR1 is DFQATT and CDR2 is SNEGSKA (reference sequence). Losses at the gene ends were 1 base for V and 5 bases for J; bases not matched to a gene: 7. The CDR3 totals 16 residues. CDR3 sequence (DNA): TGCAGTGCTAGAGGGGGGACTAGCGGGAGCGGGGACGAGCAGTACTTC. Protein product: CSARGGTSGSGDEQYF.

The table lists this clonotype with many counts. The CDR3 sequence is CSGAEGSSGENEQFF. Written as DNA, the CDR3 is TGCAGCGGGGCGGAAGGGAGTAGCGGGGAGAATGAGCAGTTCTTC. This chain links TRBV29-1 with TRBJ2-1, with TRBD2 identical over 8 bases. V shed 7 bases, J shed 7 bases, and the junction held 15 bases outside the gene matches. CDR3 size: 15 residues. CDR1 SQVTM and CDR2 ANQGSEA come from the germline V gene.

The chain couples TRBV5-1 to TRBJ2-3; TRBD1 or TRBD2 may be the D gene (5 bases each). The CDR3 is 14 residues long. Trimming took off 3 bases at V and 3 bases at J, with 11 bases between the two ends. In germline, CDR1 is SGHRS, CDR2 YFSETQ. The CDR3 DNA is TGCGCCAGCAGCTATAACAGGAGGACAGATACGCAGTATTTT. It translates to CASSYNRRTDTQYF.

The table lists this clonotype with a few counts. This chain uses TRBV11-2 with TRBJ2-5; D assignment may be TRBD1 or TRBD2 (5 bases each). This CDR3 contains 16 residues. Germline loops: CDR1 SGHAT, CDR2 FQNNGV. Trimming took off 4 bases at V and 4 bases at J, with 19 bases between the two ends. The CDR3 DNA sequence: TGTGCCAGCAGCTCGTTTCGGGACCGGGAAGGAGAGACCCAGTACTTC. This sequence encodes CASSSFRDREGETQYF.

The J gene is TRBJ2-5, the V gene TRBV12-3 or TRBV12-4; 10 bases map to TRBD2. V gave up 1 base and J gave up 5 bases; unmatched junction bases: 4. The CDR3 is 15 amino acids. CDR3 protein: CASSLGSGGVETQYF. CDR3 sequence (DNA): TGTGCCAGCAGTTTAGGGAGCGGGGGGGTGGAGACCCAGTACTTC.

This clonotype was observed a handful of times. This rearrangement joins TRBV5-4 to TRBJ2-6; 8 bases are a match to TRBD1. J was trimmed by 1 base and V by 4 bases; bases with no gene match: 7. The CDR3 sequence is 17 residues long. CDR1 and CDR2 (germline): SGHNT, YYREEE (reference sequence). Here the CDR3 DNA reads TGTGCCAGCAGCCCAGTAAGACAGGGGTCTGGGGCCAACGTCCTGACTTTC. Amino acids: CASSPVRQGSGANVLTF.

This clonotype was counted only a few times. This sequence joins TRBV7-2 and TRBJ1-1, with TRBD1 identical over 8 bases. Germline values: CDR1 SGHTA, CDR2 FQGNSA. The CDR3 has 14 residues. After removal of 2 bases from V and 4 bases from J, the junction contained 3 bases not matched to a gene. CDR3 nucleotide sequence: TGTGCCAGCAGCTTACAGGGGGCGTTCACTGAAGCTTTCTTT. Translated, it gives CASSLQGAFTEAFF.

This chain links TRBV6-2 or TRBV6-3 with TRBJ2-6; D remains ambiguous. The CDR3 covers 13 residues. V lost 7 bases, J lost 0 bases, and 4 bases lay in between. Germline CDR1 is MNHEY and CDR2 is SVGEGT. CDR3 region: CASINSGANVLTF. DNA of the CDR3: TGTGCCAGCATCAACTCTGGGGCCAACGTCCTGACTTTC.

The J gene is TRBJ2-4, the V gene TRBV12-3 or TRBV12-4; no clear D gene. The CDR3 length is 13 residues. The ends were cut back, 1 base at V and 6 bases at J, with 7 bases in the middle. CDR3 amino acids: CASSLVVGNIQYF. CDR3 in DNA: TGTGCCAGCAGTTTAGTAGTGGGAAACATTCAGTACTTC.

This clonotype was seen repeatedly, ten times or more. This sequence joins TRBV29-1 and TRBJ2-7; D remains unclear. V was shortened by 4 bases and J by 5 bases, with 15 bases between the two germline ends. The CDR3 sequence is 13 residues long. Germline V gene data show CDR1 as SQVTM and CDR2 as ANQGSEA. The CDR3 nucleotides read TGCAGCGTTGCGGGCCCGTTTAAGGACGAGCAGTACTTC. Translating it yields CSVAGPFKDEQYF.

This rearrangement joins TRBV7-9 to TRBJ2-7; maybe TRBD1 (6 bases). Trimming cost V 1 base and J 2 bases, with 12 bases left between them. Germline lookup yields CDR1 SEHNR and CDR2 FQNEAQ (reference sequence). The CDR3 covers 15 residues. The CDR3 DNA is TGTGCCAGCAGCTTAGGGGGGACACTTGCCTACGAGCAGTACTTC. Protein: CASSLGGTLAYEQYF. The full variable domain, rest sourced from reference TRBV7-9 and TRBJ2-7, is DTGVSQNPRHKITKRGQNVTFRCDPISEHNRLYWYRQTLGQGPEFLTYFQNEAQLEKSRLLSDRFSAERPKGSFSTLEIQRTEQGDSAMYLCASSLGGTLAYEQYFGPGTRLTVT.

This chain connects TRBV4-1 to TRBJ1-3, with 8 bases that match TRBD1. Germline CDR1 is MGHRA and CDR2 is YSYEKL. The CDR3 has 15 amino acids. The J segment lost 7 bases and the V segment lost 3 bases, leaving 8 bases of the junction unmatched. CDR3 sequence reads: CASSHKDRESNTIYF. In nucleotides, the CDR3 is TGCGCCAGCAGCCATAAGGACAGGGAAAGTAACACCATATATTTT.

The chain combines TRBV7-8 with TRBJ2-5; 7 positions match TRBD1. The J call could be wrong; TRBJ2-7 is a better fit for the DNA end. The V gene's germline CDR1 is SGHVS and CDR2 FQNEAQ. CDR3 size: 15 residues. CDR3 sequence (DNA): TGTGCCAGCAGCCGATCCGAGACAGGGATCTACGAGCAGTACTTC. It yields the protein CASSRSETGIYEQYF.

On this clonotype itself: This may be a read error: a much more frequent sequence differs by one nucleotide. This CDR3 reads CSAPKDRGLTKNIQYF. CDR3 coding DNA: TGCAGTGCTCCGAAGGACCGCGGGCTAACCAAAAACATTCAGTACTTC. This chain connects TRBV20-1 to TRBJ2-4, with a tentative D call TRBD2 (5 bases). This CDR3 is built from 16 residues. V lost 5 bases to trimming and J lost 2 bases, with 19 bases between them. CDR1 is DFQATT and CDR2 is SNEGSKA in the germline V gene (reference sequence).